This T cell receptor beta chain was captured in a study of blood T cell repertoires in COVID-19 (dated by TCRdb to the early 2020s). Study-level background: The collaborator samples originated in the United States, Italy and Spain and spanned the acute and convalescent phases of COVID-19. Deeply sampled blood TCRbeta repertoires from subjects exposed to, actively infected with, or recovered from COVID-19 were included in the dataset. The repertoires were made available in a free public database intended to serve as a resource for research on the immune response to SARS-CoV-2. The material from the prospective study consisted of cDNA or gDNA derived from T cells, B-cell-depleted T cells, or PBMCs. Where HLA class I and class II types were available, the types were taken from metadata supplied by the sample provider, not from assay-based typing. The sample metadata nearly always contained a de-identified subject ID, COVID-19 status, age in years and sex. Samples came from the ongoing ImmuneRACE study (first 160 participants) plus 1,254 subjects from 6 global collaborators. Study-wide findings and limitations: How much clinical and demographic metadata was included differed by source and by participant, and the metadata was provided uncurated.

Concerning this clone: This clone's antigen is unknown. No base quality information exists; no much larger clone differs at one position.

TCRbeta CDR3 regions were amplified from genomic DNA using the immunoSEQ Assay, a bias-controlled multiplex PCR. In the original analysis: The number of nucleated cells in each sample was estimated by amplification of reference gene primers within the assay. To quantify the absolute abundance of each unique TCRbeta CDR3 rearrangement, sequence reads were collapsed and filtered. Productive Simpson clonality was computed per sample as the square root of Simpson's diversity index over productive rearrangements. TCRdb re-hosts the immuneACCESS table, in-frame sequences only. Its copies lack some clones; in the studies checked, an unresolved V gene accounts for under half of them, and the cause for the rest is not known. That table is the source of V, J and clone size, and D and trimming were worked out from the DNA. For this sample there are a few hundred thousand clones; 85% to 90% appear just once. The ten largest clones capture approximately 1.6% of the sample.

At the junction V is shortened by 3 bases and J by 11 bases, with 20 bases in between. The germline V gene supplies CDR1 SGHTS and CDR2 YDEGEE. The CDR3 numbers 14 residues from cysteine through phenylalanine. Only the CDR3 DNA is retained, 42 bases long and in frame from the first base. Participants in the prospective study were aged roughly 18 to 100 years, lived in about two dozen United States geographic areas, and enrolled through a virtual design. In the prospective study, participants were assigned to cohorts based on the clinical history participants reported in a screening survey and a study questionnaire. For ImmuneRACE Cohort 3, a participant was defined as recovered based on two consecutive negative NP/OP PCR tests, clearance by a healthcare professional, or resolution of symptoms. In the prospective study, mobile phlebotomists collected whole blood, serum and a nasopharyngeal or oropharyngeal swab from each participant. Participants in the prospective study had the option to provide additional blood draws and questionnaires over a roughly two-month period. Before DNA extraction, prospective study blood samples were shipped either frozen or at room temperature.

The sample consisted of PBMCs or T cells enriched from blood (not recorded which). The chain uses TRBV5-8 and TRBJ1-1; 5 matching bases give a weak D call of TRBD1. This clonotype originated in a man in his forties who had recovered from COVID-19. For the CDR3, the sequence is CASSWGWRADGAFF. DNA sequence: TGTGCCAGCAGCTGGGGGTGGAGGGCCGATGGTGCTTTCTTT. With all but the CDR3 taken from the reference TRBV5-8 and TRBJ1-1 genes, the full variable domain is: EAGVTQSPTHLIKTRGQQATLRCSPISGHTSVYWYQQALGLGLQFLLWYDEGEERNRGNFPPRFSGRQFPNYSSELNVNALELEDSALYLCASSWGWRADGAFFGQGTRLTVV.